The rows below give T cell receptor beta chains drawn from one sample of a study of T cell responses to AZD1222 COVID-19 vaccine. The repertoire was sequenced with immunoSEQ multiplex PCR; TCRdb's copy has only in-frame clones and lacks some. Here the sample spans about 63,000 clones, approximately 83% being singletons. The material was peripheral blood, obtained 28 days after the second AZD1222 dose. These receptors came from an adult who received the AZD1222 COVID-19 vaccine. CDR3s include the opening cysteine and the closing phenylalanine or tryptophan. Fields, in order: CDR3 length, V gene, D gene, J gene, clone size, CDR3 DNA, CDR3 protein. The D gene is left open where the match is weak. Expanded clones are given a class, and other clones once, few, many or no size at all.

len: 13; v_gene: TRBV5-1; d_gene: NA; j_gene: TRBJ1-2; abundance: NA; CDR3nt: TGCGCCAGCAGCTTGGGTAGGGAAGATGGCTACACCTTC; CDR3aa: CASSLGREDGYTF
len: 17; v_gene: TRBV5-1; d_gene: TRBD1; j_gene: TRBJ1-6; abundance: NA; CDR3nt: TGCGCCAGCAGCTTGGTTGCTAGGGGGCCCCGGGGATCACCCCTCCACTTT; CDR3aa: CASSLVARGPRGSPLHF
len: 14; v_gene: TRBV6-5; d_gene: NA; j_gene: TRBJ1-4; abundance: NA; CDR3nt: TGTGCCAGCAGTTACCGGGAGATTGGGGAAAAACTGTTTTTT; CDR3aa: CASSYREIGEKLFF
len: 15; v_gene: TRBV3-1/TRBV3-2; d_gene: NA; j_gene: TRBJ2-7; abundance: few; CDR3nt: TGTGCCAGCAGCTTCGCCGGGACTTCGTCCTACGAGCAGTACTTC; CDR3aa: CASSFAGTSSYEQYF
len: 15; v_gene: TRBV10-3; d_gene: NA; j_gene: TRBJ2-3; abundance: NA; CDR3nt: TGTGCCATCAGTGAGGGGACTCTCAGCGCAGATACGCAGTATTTT; CDR3aa: CAISEGTLSADTQYF
len: 13; v_gene: TRBV19; d_gene: NA; j_gene: TRBJ1-1; abundance: NA; CDR3nt: TGTGCCAGTAGTGTCACACTGAACACTGAAGCTTTCTTT; CDR3aa: CASSVTLNTEAFF
len: 15; v_gene: TRBV5-8; d_gene: TRBD2; j_gene: TRBJ2-1; abundance: NA; CDR3nt: TGTGCCAGCAGCACCGGGACTAGAACCTACAATGAGCAGTTCTTC; CDR3aa: CASSTGTRTYNEQFF
len: 15; v_gene: TRBV5-8; d_gene: NA; j_gene: TRBJ2-1; abundance: NA; CDR3nt: TGTGCCAGCAGCTTGGTACTAGGGGCCCGCAATGAGCAGTTCTTC; CDR3aa: CASSLVLGARNEQFF
len: 14; v_gene: TRBV5-1; d_gene: TRBD1; j_gene: TRBJ2-3; abundance: NA; CDR3nt: TGCGCCAGCAGCTTCGAACAGGGGACAGATACGCAGTATTTT; CDR3aa: CASSFEQGTDTQYF
len: 14; v_gene: TRBV5-4; d_gene: NA; j_gene: TRBJ1-3; abundance: NA; CDR3nt: TGTGCCAGCAGCTTCTTAAACTCTGGAAACACCATATATTTT; CDR3aa: CASSFLNSGNTIYF
len: 14; v_gene: TRBV7-9; d_gene: TRBD1; j_gene: TRBJ1-1; abundance: NA; CDR3nt: TGTGCCAGCAGCCTCGACAGGGGGGGCACTGAAGCTTTCTTT; CDR3aa: CASSLDRGGTEAFF
len: 15; v_gene: TRBV5-8; d_gene: NA; j_gene: TRBJ1-3; abundance: NA; CDR3nt: TGTGCCAGCAGCAGACAGAGGAGCTCTGGAAACACCATATATTTT; CDR3aa: CASSRQRSSGNTIYF
len: 12; v_gene: TRBV6-5; d_gene: NA; j_gene: TRBJ1-3; abundance: NA; CDR3nt: TGTGCCAGCATTACGGACGGAAACACCATATATTTT; CDR3aa: CASITDGNTIYF
len: 16; v_gene: TRBV5-1; d_gene: TRBD1; j_gene: TRBJ2-2; abundance: NA; CDR3nt: TGCGCCAGCAGCTCCCCGGACAGGGGGCAAGGCGGGGAGCTGTTTTTT; CDR3aa: CASSSPDRGQGGELFF
len: 13; v_gene: TRBV28; d_gene: NA; j_gene: TRBJ1-3; abundance: NA; CDR3nt: TGTGCCAGCAGCCGGCTGGCCGGAAACACCATATATTTT; CDR3aa: CASSRLAGNTIYF
len: 16; v_gene: TRBV18; d_gene: NA; j_gene: TRBJ1-1; abundance: few; CDR3nt: TGTGCCAGCTCTCGAAATCCTCCGGGGATCGTCACTGAAGCTTTCTTT; CDR3aa: CASSRNPPGIVTEAFF
len: 16; v_gene: TRBV5-6; d_gene: TRBD2; j_gene: TRBJ2-7; abundance: NA; CDR3nt: TGTGCCAGCAGCTTGGGACTAGCGGGGGGGCGCTACGAGCAGTACTTC; CDR3aa: CASSLGLAGGRYEQYF
len: 17; v_gene: TRBV28; d_gene: NA; j_gene: TRBJ2-2; abundance: NA; CDR3nt: TGTGCCAGCAGGAGTACCCCCGGGACAATGAACACCGGGGAGCTGTTTTTT; CDR3aa: CASRSTPGTMNTGELFF
len: 15; v_gene: TRBV5-1; d_gene: NA; j_gene: TRBJ1-6; abundance: few; CDR3nt: TGCGCCAGCAGCCTTTTCGACAGCACTAATTCACCCCTCCACTTT; CDR3aa: CASSLFDSTNSPLHF
len: 13; v_gene: TRBV6-5; d_gene: NA; j_gene: TRBJ1-3; abundance: NA; CDR3nt: TGTGCCAGCAGTATCTCTTTTGGGAACACCATATATTTT; CDR3aa: CASSISFGNTIYF
len: 18; v_gene: TRBV5-4; d_gene: TRBD2; j_gene: TRBJ2-7; abundance: NA; CDR3nt: TGTGCCAGCAGCCACCCGGGGCTAGCGGGGGGCTCCTCCTACGAGCAGTACTTC; CDR3aa: CASSHPGLAGGSSYEQYF
len: 18; v_gene: TRBV4-2; d_gene: NA; j_gene: TRBJ1-3; abundance: NA; CDR3nt: TGTGCCAGCAGCCAAGAAGGGACCCTGGCCTTCTCTGGAAACACCATATATTTT; CDR3aa: CASSQEGTLAFSGNTIYF
len: 13; v_gene: TRBV19; d_gene: TRBD2; j_gene: TRBJ2-7; abundance: NA; CDR3nt: TGTGCCAGTAGTAGCGGGGGGGCGTCCGAGCAGTACTTC; CDR3aa: CASSSGGASEQYF
len: 14; v_gene: TRBV6-5; d_gene: NA; j_gene: TRBJ1-1; abundance: NA; CDR3nt: TGTGCCAGCACCGCCGGGACCCAGAACACTGAAGCTTTCTTT; CDR3aa: CASTAGTQNTEAFF
len: 12; v_gene: TRBV5-1; d_gene: NA; j_gene: TRBJ2-4; abundance: NA; CDR3nt: TGCGCCAGCAGCCGAGACAGTGGCATTCAGTACTTC; CDR3aa: CASSRDSGIQYF
len: 15; v_gene: TRBV9; d_gene: TRBD2; j_gene: TRBJ2-2; abundance: NA; CDR3nt: TGTGCCAGCAGCTTAGGGACTAGAGTAGTCGGGGAGCTGTTTTTT; CDR3aa: CASSLGTRVVGELFF
len: 16; v_gene: TRBV4-1; d_gene: TRBD2; j_gene: TRBJ2-7; abundance: NA; CDR3nt: TGCGCCAGCAGCCAACCGACTAGCGGGGGGGACCACGAGCAGTACTTC; CDR3aa: CASSQPTSGGDHEQYF
len: 15; v_gene: TRBV15; d_gene: TRBD1; j_gene: TRBJ2-1; abundance: NA; CDR3nt: TGTGCCACCAGCAGACGGGACAGGGGCCACAATGAGCAGTTCTTC; CDR3aa: CATSRRDRGHNEQFF
len: 13; v_gene: TRBV9; d_gene: NA; j_gene: TRBJ1-4; abundance: NA; CDR3nt: TGTGCCAGCAGCGTATTTCCAGGGGAGAAACTGTTTTTT; CDR3aa: CASSVFPGEKLFF
len: 14; v_gene: TRBV10-2; d_gene: TRBD2; j_gene: TRBJ2-3; abundance: NA; CDR3nt: TGCGCCAGCATGGGGGGGGAGAACACAGATACGCAGTATTTT; CDR3aa: CASMGGENTDTQYF
len: 16; v_gene: TRBV4-3; d_gene: TRBD1; j_gene: TRBJ1-2; abundance: NA; CDR3nt: TGCGCCAGCAGCCAAGACGGACAGGGGGCGAGGTATGGCTACACCTTC; CDR3aa: CASSQDGQGARYGYTF
len: 17; v_gene: TRBV19; d_gene: NA; j_gene: TRBJ1-6; abundance: NA; CDR3nt: TGTGCCAGTAGTATCCGTGGGGCGGCCCGACGAAATTCACCCCTCCACTTT; CDR3aa: CASSIRGAARRNSPLHF
len: 18; v_gene: TRBV19; d_gene: TRBD2; j_gene: TRBJ2-4; abundance: once; CDR3nt: TGTGCCAGTAGAGAGAAGGCGGGGGGGCGCTTGGGACAAAACATTCAGTACTTC; CDR3aa: CASREKAGGRLGQNIQYF
len: 15; v_gene: TRBV11-2; d_gene: TRBD1; j_gene: TRBJ1-3; abundance: NA; CDR3nt: TGTGCCAGCAGCTTTGGGACAGCTATACTCAACACCATATATTTT; CDR3aa: CASSFGTAILNTIYF
len: 14; v_gene: TRBV29-1; d_gene: TRBD1; j_gene: TRBJ2-4; abundance: NA; CDR3nt: TGCAGCGTTGGGGACAGGATAGCCAAAAACATTCAGTACTTC; CDR3aa: CSVGDRIAKNIQYF
len: 14; v_gene: TRBV11-2; d_gene: NA; j_gene: TRBJ2-7; abundance: few; CDR3nt: TGTGCCAGCGGAAGCCCCCGGGACCACTACGAGCAGTACTTC; CDR3aa: CASGSPRDHYEQYF
len: 13; v_gene: TRBV6-6; d_gene: TRBD1; j_gene: TRBJ2-7; abundance: few; CDR3nt: TGTGCCAGCAGTACGGACAGGAACTACGAGCAGTACTTC; CDR3aa: CASSTDRNYEQYF
len: 15; v_gene: TRBV9; d_gene: NA; j_gene: TRBJ1-6; abundance: NA; CDR3nt: TGTGCCAGCAGCGTTCGGACGGGAGATAATTCACCCCTCCACTTT; CDR3aa: CASSVRTGDNSPLHF
len: 12; v_gene: TRBV7-9; d_gene: NA; j_gene: TRBJ1-1; abundance: NA; CDR3nt: TGTGCCAGCAGCTCGACAGGTCTGGGGGCTTTCTTT; CDR3aa: CASSSTGLGAFF
len: 13; v_gene: TRBV6-5; d_gene: NA; j_gene: TRBJ1-5; abundance: NA; CDR3nt: TGTGCCAGCAGTTCGGGGGGCAATCAGCCCCAGCATTTT; CDR3aa: CASSSGGNQPQHF
len: 14; v_gene: TRBV19; d_gene: NA; j_gene: TRBJ2-7; abundance: NA; CDR3nt: TGTGCCAGTAGTCCCGGGGCAGGTAACTACGAGCAGTACTTC; CDR3aa: CASSPGAGNYEQYF
len: 15; v_gene: TRBV19; d_gene: NA; j_gene: TRBJ1-5; abundance: NA; CDR3nt: TGTGCCAGTAGTATATCGCGGACTAGCAATCAGCCCCAGCATTTT; CDR3aa: CASSISRTSNQPQHF
len: 12; v_gene: TRBV30; d_gene: NA; j_gene: TRBJ1-6; abundance: few; CDR3nt: TGTGCCTGGAGCGCCGGACATTCACCCCTCCACTTT; CDR3aa: CAWSAGHSPLHF
len: 13; v_gene: TRBV20-1; d_gene: TRBD1; j_gene: TRBJ1-1; abundance: NA; CDR3nt: TGCAGTGCTAGTGAGGGGGCGTCATTTGAAGCTTTCTTT; CDR3aa: CSASEGASFEAFF
len: 15; v_gene: TRBV28; d_gene: NA; j_gene: TRBJ1-5; abundance: NA; CDR3nt: TGTGCCAGCAGGACCCTCGCGAAGGGCAATCAGCCCCAGCATTTT; CDR3aa: CASRTLAKGNQPQHF
len: 16; v_gene: TRBV18; d_gene: NA; j_gene: TRBJ2-5; abundance: NA; CDR3nt: TGTGCCAGCTCACCAGTTATTGTCAGGGGCCGCGAGACCCAGTACTTC; CDR3aa: CASSPVIVRGRETQYF